This T cell receptor (beta chain) comes out of a study of blood T cell repertoires in COVID-19. Per the authors' pipeline: Using reference gene primer amplification, nucleated cell counts were estimated. The method was immunoSEQ multiplex PCR; TCRdb's version includes in-frame clones alone and lacks a portion of them. The DNA gave D and trimming, while V, J and clone size come from that table. The profile shows about 250,000 clones, 88% of them singletons. CDR1 is SEHNR, CDR2 FQNEAQ, per germline (reference sequence). V lost 5 bases, J lost 2 bases, and 4 bases stayed unmatched. The CDR3 has 15 amino acids. The participants were between roughly 18 and 89 years old and came from some 25 US areas. Cohort placement rested on clinical history that participants reported themselves. Cohort 3 recovery required two negative PCRs, clearance, or symptom resolution.

Sequenced input: PBMCs or T cells enriched from blood (not recorded which). This chain joins TRBV7-9 and TRBJ2-7; TRBD2 matches 12 bases. The clonotype originates from a woman in her 50s who had recovered from COVID-19. CDR3 in amino acids: CASSLRTSGAYEQYF. The CDR3, as DNA: TGTGCCAGCAGCCTTCGGACTAGCGGGGCCTACGAGCAGTACTTC.